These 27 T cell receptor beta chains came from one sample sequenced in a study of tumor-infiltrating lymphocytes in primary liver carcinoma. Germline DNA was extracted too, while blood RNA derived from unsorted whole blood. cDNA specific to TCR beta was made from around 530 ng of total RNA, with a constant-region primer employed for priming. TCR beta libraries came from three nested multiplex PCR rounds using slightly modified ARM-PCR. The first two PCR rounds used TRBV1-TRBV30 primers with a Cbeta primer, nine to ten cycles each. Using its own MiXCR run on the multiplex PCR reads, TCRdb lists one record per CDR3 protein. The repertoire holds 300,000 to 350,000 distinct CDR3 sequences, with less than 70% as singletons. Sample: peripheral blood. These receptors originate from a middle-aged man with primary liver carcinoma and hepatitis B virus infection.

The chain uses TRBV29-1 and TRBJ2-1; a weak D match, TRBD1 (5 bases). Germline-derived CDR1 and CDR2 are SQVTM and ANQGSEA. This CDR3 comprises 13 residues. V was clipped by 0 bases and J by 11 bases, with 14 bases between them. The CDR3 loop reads CSVEDVVQGKQFF. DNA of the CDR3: TGCAGCGTTGAAGATGTCGTGCAGGGTAAGCAGTTCTTC.

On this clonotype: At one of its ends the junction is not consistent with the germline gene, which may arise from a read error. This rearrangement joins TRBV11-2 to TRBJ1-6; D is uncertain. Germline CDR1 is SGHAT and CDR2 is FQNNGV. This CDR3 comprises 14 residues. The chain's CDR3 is CASGLFSGNSHLHF. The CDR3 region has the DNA TGTGCCAGCGGCTTATTTTCGGGAAATTCACACCTCCACTTT.

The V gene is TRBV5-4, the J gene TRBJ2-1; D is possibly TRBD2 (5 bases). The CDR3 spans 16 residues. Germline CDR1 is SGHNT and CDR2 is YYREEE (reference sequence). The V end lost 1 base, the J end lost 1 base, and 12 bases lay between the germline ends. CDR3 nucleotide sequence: TGTGCCAGCAGCTTGAACTTGGCGGGTTCCTACAATGAGCAGTTCTTC. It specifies CASSLNLAGSYNEQFF.

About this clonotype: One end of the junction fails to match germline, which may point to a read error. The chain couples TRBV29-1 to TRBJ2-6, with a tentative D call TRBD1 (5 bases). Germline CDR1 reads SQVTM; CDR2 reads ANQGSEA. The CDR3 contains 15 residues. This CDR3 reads CGVEGADSGANILTF. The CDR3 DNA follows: TGCGGCGTGGAAGGGGCCGACTCTGGGGCCAACATCCTGACTTTC.

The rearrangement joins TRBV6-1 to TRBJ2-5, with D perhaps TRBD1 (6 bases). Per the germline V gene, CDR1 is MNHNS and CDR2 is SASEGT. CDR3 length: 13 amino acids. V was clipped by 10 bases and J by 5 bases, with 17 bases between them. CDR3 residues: CATKGRDMETQYF. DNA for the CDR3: TGTGCCACCAAGGGACGGGACATGGAGACCCAGTACTTC.

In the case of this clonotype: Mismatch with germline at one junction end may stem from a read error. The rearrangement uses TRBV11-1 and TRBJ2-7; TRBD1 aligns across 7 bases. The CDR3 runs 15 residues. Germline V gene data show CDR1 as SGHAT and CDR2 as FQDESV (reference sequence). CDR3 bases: TGCGCCAGCAGCGCCCGACAGGGTTCAACCTGCGAGCAGTACTTC. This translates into CASSARQGSTCEQYF.

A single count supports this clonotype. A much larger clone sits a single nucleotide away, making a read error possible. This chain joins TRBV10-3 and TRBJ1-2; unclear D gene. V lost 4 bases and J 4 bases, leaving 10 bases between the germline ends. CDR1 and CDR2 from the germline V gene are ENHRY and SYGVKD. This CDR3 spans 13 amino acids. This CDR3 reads CAISGPRPYGYTF. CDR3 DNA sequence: TGTGCCATCAGTGGGCCCAGACCCTATGGCTACACCTTC.

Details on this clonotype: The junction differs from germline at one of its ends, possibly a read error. DNA for the CDR3: TGTGCCAGCAGCTTAGGCCCGACAGCCAATCAGGCCCAACATTTT. This sequence encodes CASSLGPTANQAQHF. This chain connects TRBV11-2 to TRBJ1-5; D is possibly TRBD1 (5 bases). CDR1 is SGHAT, CDR2 FQNNGV, per germline. CDR3 length: 15 amino acids.

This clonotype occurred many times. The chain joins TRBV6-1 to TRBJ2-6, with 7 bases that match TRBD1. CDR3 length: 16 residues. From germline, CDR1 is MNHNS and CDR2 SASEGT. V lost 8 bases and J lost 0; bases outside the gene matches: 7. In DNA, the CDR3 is TGTGCCAGCCCGGGACAGCGAGACTCTGGGGCCAACGTCCTGACTTTC. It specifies CASPGQRDSGANVLTF.

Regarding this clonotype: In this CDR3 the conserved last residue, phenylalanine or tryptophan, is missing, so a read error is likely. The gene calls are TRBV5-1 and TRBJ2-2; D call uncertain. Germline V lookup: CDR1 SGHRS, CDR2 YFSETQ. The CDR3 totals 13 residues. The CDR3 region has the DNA TGCGCCAGTAGCTTGGATGCCACAGGGGAGCTGTTTCTT. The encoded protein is CASSLDATGELFL.

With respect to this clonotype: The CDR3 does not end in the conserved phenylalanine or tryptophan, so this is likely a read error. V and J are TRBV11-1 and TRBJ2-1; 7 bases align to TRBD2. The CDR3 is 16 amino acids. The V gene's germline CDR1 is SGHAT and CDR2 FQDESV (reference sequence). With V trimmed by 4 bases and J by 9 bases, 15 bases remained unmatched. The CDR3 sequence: CASSSDTRTRVGEQFL. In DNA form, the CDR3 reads TGTGCCAGCAGCTCGGACACCAGGACTAGAGTCGGTGAGCAGTTCCTC.

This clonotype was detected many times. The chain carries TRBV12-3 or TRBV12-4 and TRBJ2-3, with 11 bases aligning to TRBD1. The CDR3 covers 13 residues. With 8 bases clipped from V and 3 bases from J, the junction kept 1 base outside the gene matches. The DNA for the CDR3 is TGTGCCAGCGGGACAGGGGGAACAGATACGCAGTATTTT. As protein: CASGTGGTDTQYF.

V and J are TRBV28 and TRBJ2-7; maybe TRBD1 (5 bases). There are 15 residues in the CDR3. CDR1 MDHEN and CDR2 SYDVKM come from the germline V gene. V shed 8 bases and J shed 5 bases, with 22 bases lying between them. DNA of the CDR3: TGTGCCAGCCTGACCGAAGGGCCAAGGGGTCACGAGCAGTACTTC. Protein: CASLTEGPRGHEQYF.

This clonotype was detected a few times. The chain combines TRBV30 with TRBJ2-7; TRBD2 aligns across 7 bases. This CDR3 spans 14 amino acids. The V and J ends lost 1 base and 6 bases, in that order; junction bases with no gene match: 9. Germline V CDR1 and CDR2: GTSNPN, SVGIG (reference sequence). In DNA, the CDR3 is TGTGCCTGGAGTGCCGGGGGGAGCTGGGGCGAGCAGTACTTC. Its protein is CAWSAGGSWGEQYF.

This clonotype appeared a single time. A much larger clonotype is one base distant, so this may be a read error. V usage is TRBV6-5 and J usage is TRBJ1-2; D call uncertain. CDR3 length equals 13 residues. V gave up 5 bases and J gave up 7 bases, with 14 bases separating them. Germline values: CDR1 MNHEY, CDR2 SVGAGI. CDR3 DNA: TGTGCCAGCAGTCCCCTAGGGAAGCTTGGCTACACCTTC. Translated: CASSPLGKLGYTF.

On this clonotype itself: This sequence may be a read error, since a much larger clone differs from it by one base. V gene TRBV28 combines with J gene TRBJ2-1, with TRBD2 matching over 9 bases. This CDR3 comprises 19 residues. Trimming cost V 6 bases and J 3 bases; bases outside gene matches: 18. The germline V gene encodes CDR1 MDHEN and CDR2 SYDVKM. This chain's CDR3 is CASRNKREASLFHYNEQFF. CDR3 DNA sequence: TGTGCCAGCAGGAACAAGCGGGAGGCCTCGCTTTTCCACTACAATGAGCAGTTCTTC.

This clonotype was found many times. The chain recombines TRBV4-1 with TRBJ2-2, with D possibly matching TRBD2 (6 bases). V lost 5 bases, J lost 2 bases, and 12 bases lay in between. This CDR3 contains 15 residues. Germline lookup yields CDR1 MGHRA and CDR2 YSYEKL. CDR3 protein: CASSYTGGNTGELFF. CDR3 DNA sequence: TGCGCCAGCAGCTATACCGGGGGTAACACCGGGGAGCTGTTTTTT.

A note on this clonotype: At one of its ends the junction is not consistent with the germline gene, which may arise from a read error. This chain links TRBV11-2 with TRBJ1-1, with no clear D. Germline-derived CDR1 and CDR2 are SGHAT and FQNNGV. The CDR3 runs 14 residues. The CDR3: CTSSLYQVLTEAFF. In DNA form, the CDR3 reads TGTACCAGCAGCTTATACCAGGTACTTACTGAAGCTTTCTTT. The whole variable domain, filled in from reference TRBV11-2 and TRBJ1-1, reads EAGVAQSPRYKIIEKRQSVAFWCNPISGHATLYWYQQILGQGPKLLIQFQNNGVVDDSQLPKDRFSAERLKGVDSTLKIQPAKLEDSAVYLCTSSLYQVLTEAFFGQGTRLTVV.

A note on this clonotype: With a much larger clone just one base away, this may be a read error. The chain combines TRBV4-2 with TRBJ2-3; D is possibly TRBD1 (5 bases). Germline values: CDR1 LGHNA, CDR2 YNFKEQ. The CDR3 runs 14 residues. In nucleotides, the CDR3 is TGTGCCAGCAGCCAAGGAGGCGGCACAGGTACGCAGTATTTT. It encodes CASSQGGGTGTQYF.

This CDR3 reads CAGTLSGGQETQYF. The CDR3 DNA reads TGTGCCGGCACCTTAAGCGGTGGGCAAGAGACCCAGTACTTC. V gene TRBV11-2 combines with J gene TRBJ2-5, with a tentative D call TRBD2 (5 bases). The V gene's germline CDR1 is SGHAT and CDR2 FQNNGV. The CDR3 has 14 amino acids. Trimming took off 11 bases at V and 2 bases at J, with 18 bases between the two ends. Based on the CDR3 plus reference TRBV11-2 and TRBJ2-5, the full variable domain is EAGVAQSPRYKIIEKRQSVAFWCNPISGHATLYWYQQILGQGPKLLIQFQNNGVVDDSQLPKDRFSAERLKGVDSTLKIQPAKLEDSAVYLCAGTLSGGQETQYFGPGTRLLVL.

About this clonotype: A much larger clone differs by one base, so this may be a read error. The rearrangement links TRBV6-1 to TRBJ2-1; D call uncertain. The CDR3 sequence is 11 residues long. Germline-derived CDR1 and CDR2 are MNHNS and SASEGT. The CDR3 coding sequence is TGTCTTCTCCGGTACTACAATGAGCAGTTCTTC. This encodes CLLRYYNEQFF.

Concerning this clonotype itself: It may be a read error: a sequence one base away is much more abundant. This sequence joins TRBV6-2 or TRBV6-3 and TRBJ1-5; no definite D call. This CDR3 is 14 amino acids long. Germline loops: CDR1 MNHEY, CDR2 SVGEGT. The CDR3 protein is CDSSYSGPPKPQHF. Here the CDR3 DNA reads TGTGACAGCAGTTACTCCGGACCCCCGAAGCCCCAGCATTTT.

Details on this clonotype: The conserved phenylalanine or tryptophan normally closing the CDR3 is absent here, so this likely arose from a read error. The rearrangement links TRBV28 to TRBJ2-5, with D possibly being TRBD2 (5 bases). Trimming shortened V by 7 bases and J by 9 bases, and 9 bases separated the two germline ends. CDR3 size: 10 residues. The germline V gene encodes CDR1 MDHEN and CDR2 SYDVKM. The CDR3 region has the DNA TGTGCCAGCAATCAGAGGGCCCAGTACTTA. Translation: CASNQRAQYL.

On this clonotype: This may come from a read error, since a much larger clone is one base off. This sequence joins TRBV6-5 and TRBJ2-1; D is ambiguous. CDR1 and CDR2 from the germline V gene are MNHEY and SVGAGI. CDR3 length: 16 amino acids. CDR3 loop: CASSYLSRFSYNEQSF. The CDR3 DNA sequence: TGTGCCAGCAGTTACCTGTCCCGATTCTCCTACAATGAGCAGTCCTTC.

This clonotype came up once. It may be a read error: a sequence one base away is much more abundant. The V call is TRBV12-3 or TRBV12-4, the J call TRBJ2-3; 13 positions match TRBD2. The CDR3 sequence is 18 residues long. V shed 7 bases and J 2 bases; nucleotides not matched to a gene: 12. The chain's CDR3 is CASNFRPGLAGYTDTQYF. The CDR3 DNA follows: TGTGCCAGCAATTTCCGCCCGGGACTAGCGGGGTACACAGATACGCAGTATTTT.

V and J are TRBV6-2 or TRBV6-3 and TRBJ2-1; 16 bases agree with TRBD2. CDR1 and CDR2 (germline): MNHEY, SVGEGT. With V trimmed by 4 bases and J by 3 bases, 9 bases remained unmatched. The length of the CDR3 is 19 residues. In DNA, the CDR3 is TGTGCCAGCAGTTCCACCGGGACTAGCGGGAGGGCCGTCTACAATGAGCAGTTCTTC. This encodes CASSSTGTSGRAVYNEQFF.

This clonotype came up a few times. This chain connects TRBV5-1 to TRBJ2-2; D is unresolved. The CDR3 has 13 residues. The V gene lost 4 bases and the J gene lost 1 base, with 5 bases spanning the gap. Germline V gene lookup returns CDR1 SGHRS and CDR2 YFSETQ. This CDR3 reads CASSPENTGELFF. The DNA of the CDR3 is TGCGCCAGCAGCCCTGAGAACACCGGGGAGCTGTTTTTT.